The text below deals with one TCR beta chain. The same CDR3 also results from other DNA sequences found in this sample. This sample is drawn from a study of shared clonotypes between healthy human individuals. Whole-study context: Participating donors consisted of two women and a few men aged 18 to 49.

Trimming removed 0 bases from V and 6 bases from J, with 6 bases in between. CDR1 is MNHNY and CDR2 is SVGAGI in the germline V gene (reference sequence). The CDR3 is 12 amino acids. The CD4+ fraction was divided into a CD45RA+ naive subset and a CD45RA-negative memory subset. Assay: immunoSEQ multiplex PCR; the TCRdb copy retains only in-frame clones and omits some. The sample includes roughly 2.5 million clones, around nine tenths seen only once; the top ten take about 0.13%. The V call is TRBV6-6, the J call TRBJ2-7, with D maybe TRBD1 (6 bases). This receptor was taken from a man between 18 and 29 years old in good health. Sequencing input: naive CD4+ T cells sorted from blood. Subset here: CD45RA+ positively selected. The CDR3: CASSYSGGEQYF. CDR3 bases: TGTGCCAGCAGTTACTCAGGGGGCGAGCAGTACTTC.